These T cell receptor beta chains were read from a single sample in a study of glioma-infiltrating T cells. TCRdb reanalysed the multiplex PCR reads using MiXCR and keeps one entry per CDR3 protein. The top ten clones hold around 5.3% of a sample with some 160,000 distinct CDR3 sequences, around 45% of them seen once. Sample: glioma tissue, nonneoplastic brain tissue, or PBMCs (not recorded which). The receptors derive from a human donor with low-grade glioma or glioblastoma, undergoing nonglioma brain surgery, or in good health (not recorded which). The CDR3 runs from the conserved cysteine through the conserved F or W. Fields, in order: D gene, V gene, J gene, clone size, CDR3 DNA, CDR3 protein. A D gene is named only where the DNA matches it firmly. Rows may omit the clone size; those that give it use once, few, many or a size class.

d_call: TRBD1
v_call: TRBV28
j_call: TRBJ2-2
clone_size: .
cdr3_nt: TGTGCCAGCAGCTACAGGGGGCTTCGAATCGGGGAGCTGTTTTTT
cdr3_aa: CASSYRGLRIGELFF

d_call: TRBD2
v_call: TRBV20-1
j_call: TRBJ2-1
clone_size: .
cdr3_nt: TGCAGCGCGGGACTAGAGGAACGATACAATGAGCAGTTCTTC
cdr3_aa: CSAGLEERYNEQFF

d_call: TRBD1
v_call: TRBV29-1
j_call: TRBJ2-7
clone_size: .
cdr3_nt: TGCGGCGCCACTGTAGGGACAGGGTCATACGAGCAGTACTTC
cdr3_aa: CGATVGTGSYEQYF

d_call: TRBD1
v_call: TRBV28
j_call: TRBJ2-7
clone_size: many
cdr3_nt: TGTGCCAGCACGACAGGGGGCTTGTACGAGCAGTACTTC
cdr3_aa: CASTTGGLYEQYF

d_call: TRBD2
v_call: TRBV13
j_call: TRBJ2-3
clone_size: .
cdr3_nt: TGTGCCAGCAGCTCGTTAGCGGGAGTCATCACATATACGCAGTATTTT
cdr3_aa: CASSSLAGVITYTQYF

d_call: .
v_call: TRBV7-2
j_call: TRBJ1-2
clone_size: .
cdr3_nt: TGTGCCAGCAGCTTATGGTCTCCCGGGACGGACTATGGCTACACCTTC
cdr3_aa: CASSLWSPGTDYGYTF

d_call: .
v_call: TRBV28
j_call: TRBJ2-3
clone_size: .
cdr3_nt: TGTGCCAGCAGTAGAGACGGACTGGGGGGTGACGACACAGATACGCAGTATTTT
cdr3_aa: CASSRDGLGGDDTDTQYF

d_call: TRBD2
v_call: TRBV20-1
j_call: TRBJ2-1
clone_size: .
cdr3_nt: TGCAGTGCTAGTACTCATCTAGCGGGAAGCAATGAGCAGTTCTTC
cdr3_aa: CSASTHLAGSNEQFF

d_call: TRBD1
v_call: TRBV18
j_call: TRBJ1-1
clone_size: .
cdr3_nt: TGTGCCAGCTCACAGACAGGGCAGGGTGAAGCTTTCTTT
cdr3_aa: CASSQTGQGEAFF

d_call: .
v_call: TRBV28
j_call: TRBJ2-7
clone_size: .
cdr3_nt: TGTGCCACCTCTACACCTGTCAGGACGGGAAGCTACGAGCTGTACTTC
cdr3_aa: CATSTPVRTGSYELYF

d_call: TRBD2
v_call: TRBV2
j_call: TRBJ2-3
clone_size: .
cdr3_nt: TGTGCCAGCAGGGCCCTCGTAGCGGGAGCAGATACGCAGTATTTT
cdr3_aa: CASRALVAGADTQYF

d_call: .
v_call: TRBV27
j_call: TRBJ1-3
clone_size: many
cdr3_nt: TGTGCCAGCAGTTTACGTCCAAGAATAAACACCATATATTTT
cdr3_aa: CASSLRPRINTIYF

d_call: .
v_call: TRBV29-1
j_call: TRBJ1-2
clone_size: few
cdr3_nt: TGCAGCGTTGGGGACCCTGGCTACACCTTC
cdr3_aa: CSVGDPGYTF

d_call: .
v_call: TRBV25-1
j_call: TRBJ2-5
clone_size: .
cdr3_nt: TGTGCCAGCAGTGAATACACTAGAAGTGAGACCCAGTACTTC
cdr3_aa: CASSEYTRSETQYF

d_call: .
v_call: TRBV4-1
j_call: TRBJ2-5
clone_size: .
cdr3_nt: TGCGCCAGCAGCCTCGGCAGGGCGGAGACCCAGTACTTC
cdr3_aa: CASSLGRAETQYF

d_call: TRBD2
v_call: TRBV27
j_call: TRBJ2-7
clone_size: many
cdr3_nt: TGTGCCAGCAGCCCCGGGACTAACAATGGGGAGCAGTACTTC
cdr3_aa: CASSPGTNNGEQYF

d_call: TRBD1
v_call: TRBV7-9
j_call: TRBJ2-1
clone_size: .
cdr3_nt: TGTGCCAGCAGCTCTACGGGACAGGGGAACAATGAGCAGTTCTTC
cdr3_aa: CASSSTGQGNNEQFF

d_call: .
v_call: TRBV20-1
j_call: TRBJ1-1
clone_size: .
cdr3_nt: TGCAGTGCTAGTGATCTGGGCTTTAACACTGAAGCTTTCTTT
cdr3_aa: CSASDLGFNTEAFF

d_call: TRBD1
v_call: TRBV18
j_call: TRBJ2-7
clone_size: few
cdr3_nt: TGTGCCAGCTCACTCCGGGACAGGGTTTTCCACGAGCAGTACTTC
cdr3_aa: CASSLRDRVFHEQYF

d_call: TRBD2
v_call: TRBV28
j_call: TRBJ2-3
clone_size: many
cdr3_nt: TGTGCCAGCAGCGGGACTAGCGGGAGACCCACAGATACGCAGTATTTT
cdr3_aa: CASSGTSGRPTDTQYF

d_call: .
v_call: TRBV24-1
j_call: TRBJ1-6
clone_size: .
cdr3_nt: TGTGCCACCAGTGACCCCGGACAGAGCCCACGAAATTCACCCCTCCACTTT
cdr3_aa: CATSDPGQSPRNSPLHF

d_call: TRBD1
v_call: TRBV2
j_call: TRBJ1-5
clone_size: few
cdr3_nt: TGTGCCAGCAGCTCCGGGACAGGGTTTTTTATGCCCCAGCATTTT
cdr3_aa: CASSSGTGFFMPQHF

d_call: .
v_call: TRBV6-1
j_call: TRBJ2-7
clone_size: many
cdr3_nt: TGTCCGGGGGCCTACGAGCAGTACTTC
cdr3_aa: CPGAYEQYF

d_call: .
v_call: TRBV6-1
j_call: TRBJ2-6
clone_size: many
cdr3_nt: TGTGCCAGCAGTCCCGACGAACTCTGGGCCAACGTCCTGACTTTC
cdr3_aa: CASSPDELWANVLTF

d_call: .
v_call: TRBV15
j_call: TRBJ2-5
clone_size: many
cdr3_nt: TGTGCCACCAGCAGAGTACAGGGCCAAGAGACCCAGTACTTC
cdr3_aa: CATSRVQGQETQYF

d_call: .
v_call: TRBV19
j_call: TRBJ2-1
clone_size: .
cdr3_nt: TGTGCCAGTAGATTTGCGGGTATATTAGGCGATGAGCAGTTCTTC
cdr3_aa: CASRFAGILGDEQFF

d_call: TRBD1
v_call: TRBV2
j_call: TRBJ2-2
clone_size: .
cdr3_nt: TGTGCCAGCAGTGGGACAGGACTCACCGGGGAGCTGTTTTTT
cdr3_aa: CASSGTGLTGELFF

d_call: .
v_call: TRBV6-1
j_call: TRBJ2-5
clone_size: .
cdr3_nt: TGTGCCAGCAGCCCGGGGACCGCGAGACAAGAGACCCAGTACTTC
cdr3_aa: CASSPGTARQETQYF

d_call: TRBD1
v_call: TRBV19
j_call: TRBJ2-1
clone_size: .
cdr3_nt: TGTGCCAGTAACCTCCGGGACAGGGGAAATCAGCAGTTCTTC
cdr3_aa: CASNLRDRGNQQFF

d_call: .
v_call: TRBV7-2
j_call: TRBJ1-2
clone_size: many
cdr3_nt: TGTGCCAGCAGCTTAGACGCTAACTATGGCTACACCTTC
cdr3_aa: CASSLDANYGYTF

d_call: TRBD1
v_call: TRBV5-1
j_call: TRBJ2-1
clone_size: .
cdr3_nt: TGCGCCAGCAGCTTGGGGGACAGGGAGACAGACAATGAGCAGTTCTTC
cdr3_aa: CASSLGDRETDNEQFF

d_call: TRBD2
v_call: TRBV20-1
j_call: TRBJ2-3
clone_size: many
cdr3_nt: TGCAGTGCCCGGCGGACTAGCGGCTACACAGATACGCAGTATTTT
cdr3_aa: CSARRTSGYTDTQYF

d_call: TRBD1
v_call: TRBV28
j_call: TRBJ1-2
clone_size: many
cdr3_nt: TGTGCCAGTACGACAGGGACCCGTGGCTACACCTTC
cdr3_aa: CASTTGTRGYTF

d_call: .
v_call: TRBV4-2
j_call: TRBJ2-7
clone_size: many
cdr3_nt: TGTGCCAGCAGCCAAGTCTGGGACACGGTCTACGAGCAGTACTTC
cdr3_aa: CASSQVWDTVYEQYF

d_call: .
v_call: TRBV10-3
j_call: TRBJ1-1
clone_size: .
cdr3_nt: TGTGCCATCAGTGTTGCCAGACAGACCGGACAGTGGAACACTGAAGCTTTCTTT
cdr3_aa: CAISVARQTGQWNTEAFF

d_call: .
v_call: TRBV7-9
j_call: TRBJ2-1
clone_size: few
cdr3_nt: TGTGCCAGCAGACGATCGATGGGTTTTGGGGACAATGAGCAGTTCTTC
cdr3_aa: CASRRSMGFGDNEQFF